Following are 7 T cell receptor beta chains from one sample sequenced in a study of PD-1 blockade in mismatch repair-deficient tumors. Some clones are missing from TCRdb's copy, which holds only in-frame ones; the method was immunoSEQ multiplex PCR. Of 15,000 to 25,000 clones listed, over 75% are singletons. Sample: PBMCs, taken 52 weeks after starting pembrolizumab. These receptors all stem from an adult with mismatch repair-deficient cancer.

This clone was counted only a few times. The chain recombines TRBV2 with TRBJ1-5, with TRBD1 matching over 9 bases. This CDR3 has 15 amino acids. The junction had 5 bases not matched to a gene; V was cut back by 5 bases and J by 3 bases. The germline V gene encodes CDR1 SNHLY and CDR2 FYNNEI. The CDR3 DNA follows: TGTGCCAGCAGTCTACGGACAGGGGACAATCAGCCCCAGCATTTT. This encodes CASSLRTGDNQPQHF.

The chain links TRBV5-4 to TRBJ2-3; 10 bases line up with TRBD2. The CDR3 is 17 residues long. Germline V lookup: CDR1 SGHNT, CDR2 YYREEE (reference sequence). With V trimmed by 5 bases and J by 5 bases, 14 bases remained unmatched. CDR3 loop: CASSLTSLAGVVDTQYF. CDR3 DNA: TGTGCCAGCAGTTTGACGAGCCTAGCGGGAGTCGTAGATACGCAGTATTTT.

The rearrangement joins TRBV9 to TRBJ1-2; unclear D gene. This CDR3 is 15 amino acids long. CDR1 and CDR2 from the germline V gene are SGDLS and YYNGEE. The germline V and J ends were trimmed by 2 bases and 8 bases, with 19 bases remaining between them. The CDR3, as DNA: TGTGCCAGCAGCGTCACCACAATGGGCGGGTGGGGCTACACCTTC. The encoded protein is CASSVTTMGGWGYTF.

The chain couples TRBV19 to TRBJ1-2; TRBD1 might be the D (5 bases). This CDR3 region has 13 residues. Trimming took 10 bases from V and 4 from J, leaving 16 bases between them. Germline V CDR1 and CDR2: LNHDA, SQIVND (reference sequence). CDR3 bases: TGTGCCACAATACAGGATGTTGGCTATGGCTACACCTTC. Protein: CATIQDVGYGYTF. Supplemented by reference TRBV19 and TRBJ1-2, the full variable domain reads DGGITQSPKYLFRKEGQNVTLSCEQNLNHDAMYWYRQDPGQGLRLIYYSQIVNDFQKGDIAEGYSVSREKKESFPLTVTSAQKNPTAFYLCATIQDVGYGYTFGSGTRLTVV.

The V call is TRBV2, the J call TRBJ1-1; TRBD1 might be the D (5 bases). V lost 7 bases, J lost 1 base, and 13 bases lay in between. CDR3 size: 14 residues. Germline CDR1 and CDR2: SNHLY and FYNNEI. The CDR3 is CASITGHKNTEAFF. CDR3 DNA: TGTGCCAGCATCACAGGACATAAGAACACTGAAGCTTTCTTT.

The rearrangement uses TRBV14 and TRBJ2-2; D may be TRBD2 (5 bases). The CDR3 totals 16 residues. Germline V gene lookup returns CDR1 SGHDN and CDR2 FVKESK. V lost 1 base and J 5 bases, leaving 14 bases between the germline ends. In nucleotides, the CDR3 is TGTGCCAGCAGCCAAGTAGCCGGGGTTAAGACCGGGGAGCTGTTTTTT. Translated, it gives CASSQVAGVKTGELFF.

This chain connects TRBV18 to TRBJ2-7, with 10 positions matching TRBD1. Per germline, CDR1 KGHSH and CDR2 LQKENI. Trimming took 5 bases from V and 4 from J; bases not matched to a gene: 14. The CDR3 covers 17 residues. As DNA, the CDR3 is TGTGCCAGCTCAACCAACGGTCCGGGACAGGGGTCGTACGAGCAGTACTTC. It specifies CASSTNGPGQGSYEQYF.